This T cell receptor (beta chain) was retrieved from a study of blood T cells in healthy people across ages. Each sample used at least 7 million PBMCs. Through a sample-barcoded 5' primer and a J-beta primer mix, a second PCR was run for roughly 6 to 12 cycles. TCRdb passed the 5' RACE reads through MiXCR, listing each CDR3 protein once. This table has about 780,000 distinct CDR3 sequences, roughly 60% appearing once. The length of the CDR3 is 15 residues. The V gene lost 4 bases and the J gene lost 4 bases, with 17 bases spanning the gap. The germline V gene encodes CDR1 DFQATT and CDR2 SNEGSKA (reference sequence).

This sequence originates from a man in his thirties or forties in good health. The chain uses TRBV20-1 and TRBJ1-5; D is undetermined. Sequencing input: blood. In DNA, the CDR3 is TGCAGTGCTACGGCGGCAGCGAATGCTAATCAGCCCCAGCATTTT. Translating it yields CSATAAANANQPQHF.